A single sample is the source of the 25 T cell receptor beta chains below, sequenced in a study of blood T cell repertoires in COVID-19. Generated by immunoSEQ multiplex PCR, the TCRdb table keeps only in-frame clones and is missing some. The sample lists about 51,000 clones; roughly 84% were seen once. Sequenced material: peripheral blood. These receptors came from a man older than 75 with active COVID-19.

This clone has only a few counts. This chain's CDR3 is CASSVGTGSTYEQYF. The CDR3 nucleotides are TGTGCCAGCAGCGTAGGCACAGGATCAACCTACGAGCAGTACTTC. This chain connects TRBV9 to TRBJ2-7; D may be TRBD1 (5 bases). The CDR3 covers 15 residues. In germline, CDR1 is SGDLS, CDR2 YYNGEE. V was trimmed by 0 bases and J by 2 bases, leaving 12 bases between them. Full variable domain (rest looked up from reference TRBV9 and TRBJ2-7): DSGVTQTPKHLITATGQRVTLRCSPRSGDLSVYWYQQSLDQGLQFLIQYYNGEERAKGNILERFSAQQFPDLHSELNLSSLELGDSALYFCASSVGTGSTYEQYFGPGTRLTVT.

The chain recombines TRBV19 with TRBJ2-2; a possible D gene is TRBD2 (6 bases). The germline gives CDR1 LNHDA, CDR2 SQIVND (reference sequence). The CDR3 has 14 residues. V shed 6 bases and J shed 0 bases, with 8 bases lying between them. The CDR3 coding sequence is TGTGCCAGTAGATGGGACTCGAACACCGGGGAGCTGTTTTTT. It codes for CASRWDSNTGELFF. Variable domain in full (rest from reference TRBV19 and TRBJ2-2): DGGITQSPKYLFRKEGQNVTLSCEQNLNHDAMYWYRQDPGQGLRLIYYSQIVNDFQKGDIAEGYSVSREKKESFPLTVTSAQKNPTAFYLCASRWDSNTGELFFGEGSRLTVL.

V and J are TRBV4-1 and TRBJ1-1, with D possibly being TRBD1 (5 bases). Deletions cut 4 bases from V and 10 bases from J, with 22 bases between. CDR1 is MGHRA, CDR2 YSYEKL, per germline. The CDR3 has 15 residues. This CDR3 reads CASSPTYLGGFRAFF. The CDR3, as DNA: TGCGCCAGCAGCCCCACCTACCTGGGGGGGTTCAGAGCTTTCTTT.

The chain carries TRBV11-2 and TRBJ2-5; 9 bases are shared with TRBD1. The ends lost 1 base at V and 1 base at J; junction bases unmatched: 7. This CDR3 is built from 17 residues. Germline assignment: CDR1 SGHAT and CDR2 FQNNGV. Here the CDR3 DNA reads TGTGCCAGCAGCTTAGGGGGACAGGGAAGAGGCCAAGAGACCCAGTACTTC. Translated, it gives CASSLGGQGRGQETQYF.

The V gene is TRBV30, the J gene TRBJ2-2, with 7 positions matching TRBD1. Germline V gene data show CDR1 as GTSNPN and CDR2 as SVGIG (reference sequence). Trimming took 5 bases from V and 7 from J; bases not matched to a gene: 7. There are 13 residues in the CDR3. This CDR3 reads CAWDTGQLGELFF. CDR3 DNA sequence: TGTGCCTGGGACACGGGACAGCTCGGGGAGCTGTTTTTT.

The chain carries TRBV30 and TRBJ2-7, with D possibly TRBD1 on 6 matching bases. The germline V gene encodes CDR1 GTSNPN and CDR2 SVGIG (reference sequence). Trimming pared 2 bases from V and 4 bases from J, leaving 9 bases between. The CDR3 spans 12 residues. The CDR3 bases are TGTGCCTGGAGTACAGGGAATTACGAGCAGTACTTC. Its translation is CAWSTGNYEQYF.

V usage is TRBV5-1 and J usage is TRBJ2-7; TRBD2 agrees at 9 bases. Per germline, CDR1 SGHRS and CDR2 YFSETQ. The CDR3 length is 14 residues. V trimming: 4 bases; J trimming: 5 bases; junction bases outside the gene matches: 7. CDR3 sequence (DNA): TGCGCCAGCAGCGGAGCGGGAGGTGTAAACGAGCAGTACTTC. It yields the protein CASSGAGGVNEQYF.

The J gene is TRBJ1-5, the V gene TRBV24-1, with TRBD1 matching 10 bases. J gave up 5 bases and V 4 bases, and 4 bases lay outside the gene matches. Germline V lookup: CDR1 KGHDR, CDR2 SFDVKD. This CDR3 region has 15 residues. In nucleotides, the CDR3 is TGTGCCACCAGTGACTCCGGGACAGGGGATCAGCCCCAGCATTTT. Its translation: CATSDSGTGDQPQHF.

For the CDR3, the DNA is TGTGCCAGCAGCTTCAGGGAATCTAACTATGGCTACACCTTC. Encoded protein: CASSFRESNYGYTF. The rearrangement links TRBV5-8 to TRBJ1-2, with D possibly TRBD1 on 5 matching bases. The CDR3 totals 14 residues. CDR1 is SGHTS and CDR2 is YDEGEE in the germline V gene. V lost 2 bases, J lost 0 bases, and 8 bases lay in between.

This clone was observed a handful of times. The chain recombines TRBV7-9 with TRBJ2-5; tentatively, D is TRBD2 (6 bases). The V end lost 5 bases, the J end lost 2 bases, and 12 bases lay between the germline ends. The CDR3 covers 14 residues. The germline V gene has CDR1 SEHNR and CDR2 FQNEAQ (reference sequence). The CDR3 coding sequence is TGTGCCAGCAGCGGCGGGACCCGACAAGAGACCCAGTACTTC. It encodes CASSGGTRQETQYF.

The V and J genes are TRBV6-1 and TRBJ2-2; D is unclear. The CDR3 contains 13 residues. The V end lost 0 bases, the J end lost 7 bases, and 6 bases lay between the germline ends. Germline values: CDR1 MNHNS, CDR2 SASEGT. CDR3 amino acids: CASSEAPGGELFF. The CDR3 DNA follows: TGTGCCAGCAGTGAAGCACCCGGCGGGGAGCTGTTTTTT.

The CDR3 region has the DNA TGCGCCAGCAGCCCAACGCCCGGGACAGGGGGCCCAAGCGGGAACACCGGGGAGCTGTTTTTT. Translating it yields CASSPTPGTGGPSGNTGELFF. The chain is built from TRBV5-1 and TRBJ2-2, with TRBD1 matching 12 bases. V shed 4 bases and J 1 base; nucleotides not matched to a gene: 17. The CDR3 extends over 21 amino acids. Germline values: CDR1 SGHRS, CDR2 YFSETQ.

The rearrangement uses TRBV4-2 and TRBJ1-1; unclear D gene. The germline gives CDR1 LGHNA, CDR2 YNFKEQ. This CDR3 comprises 15 residues. Trimming removed 1 base at V and 5 bases at J, with 14 bases between. The CDR3 bases are TGTGCCAGCAGCCAAGGTATAGGAGGCCAAACTGAAGCTTTCTTT. Its protein product is CASSQGIGGQTEAFF.

The chain links TRBV30 to TRBJ2-1; 11 bases line up with TRBD2. Unmatched junction bases numbered 7, after V lost 3 bases and J lost 6 bases. The CDR3 spans 15 residues. Germline V gene data show CDR1 as GTSNPN and CDR2 as SVGIG (reference sequence). The CDR3 region is CAWRDSGRVVNEQFF. CDR3 nucleotides: TGTGCCTGGAGGGATAGCGGGAGGGTGGTCAATGAGCAGTTCTTC.

This clone has a handful of counts. CDR3 in DNA: TGTGCCAGCAGTTTACGGGGCGGGGCGCCGGGCACCGGGGAGCTGTTTTTT. Amino acid sequence: CASSLRGGAPGTGELFF. The chain joins TRBV27 to TRBJ2-2; the D gene is possibly TRBD2 (6 bases). Trimming stripped 2 bases from V and 4 bases from J, with 17 bases between. CDR1 is MNHEY, CDR2 SMNVEV, per germline (reference sequence). The CDR3 consists of 17 residues.

The rearrangement uses TRBV19 and TRBJ2-2; tentatively, D is TRBD1 (5 bases). The CDR3 contains 17 residues. Germline CDR1 is LNHDA and CDR2 is SQIVND (reference sequence). Trimming pared 6 bases from V and 5 bases from J, leaving 22 bases between. The CDR3 nucleotides are TGTGCCAGTAGGGGGCACCAGGTCCCTTTAAAAACCGGGGAGCTGTTTTTT. Translation: CASRGHQVPLKTGELFF.

This chain links TRBV19 with TRBJ2-5; possible D gene TRBD2, 7 bases. CDR1 is LNHDA and CDR2 is SQIVND in the germline V gene (reference sequence). Trimming cost V 4 bases and J 4 bases, with 13 bases left between them. The CDR3 contains 14 residues. CDR3 DNA sequence: TGTGCCAGTAGTACTACGGGGGGCAGAGAGACCCAGTACTTC. Protein sequence: CASSTTGGRETQYF. The full variable domain, in which reference TRBV19 and TRBJ2-5 provide the parts outside the CDR3, is DGGITQSPKYLFRKEGQNVTLSCEQNLNHDAMYWYRQDPGQGLRLIYYSQIVNDFQKGDIAEGYSVSREKKESFPLTVTSAQKNPTAFYLCASSTTGGRETQYFGPGTRLLVL.

The chain recombines TRBV7-9 with TRBJ2-1; TRBD2 might be the D (6 bases). V was pared by 6 bases and J by 7 bases, with 19 bases between. This CDR3 has 15 amino acids. Germline assignment: CDR1 SEHNR and CDR2 FQNEAQ (reference sequence). The CDR3 bases are TGTGCCAGCAGGTTTCCACTAGCACATAGGAATGAGCAGTTCTTC. It encodes CASRFPLAHRNEQFF.

This sequence joins TRBV19 and TRBJ2-3, with 8 nucleotides matching TRBD2. The CDR3 totals 15 residues. Germline values: CDR1 LNHDA, CDR2 SQIVND (reference sequence). With 1 base clipped from V and 4 bases from J, the junction kept 4 bases outside the gene matches. The CDR3 bases are TGTGCCAGTAGTATAGGGAGCGGGAGTGCAGATACGCAGTATTTT. As protein: CASSIGSGSADTQYF.

This chain joins TRBV19 and TRBJ2-6; no clear D. Germline V gene lookup returns CDR1 LNHDA and CDR2 SQIVND (reference sequence). The CDR3 is made up of 15 amino acids. V lost 6 bases and J lost 0, with 9 bases in between. This chain's CDR3 is CASRIGFSGANVLTF. The DNA of the CDR3 is TGTGCCAGTAGAATCGGGTTCTCTGGGGCCAACGTCCTGACTTTC.

The V call is TRBV5-4, the J call TRBJ2-7; 9 bases map to TRBD2. The CDR3 is made up of 16 amino acids. Germline V CDR1 and CDR2: SGHNT, YYREEE (reference sequence). With 1 base clipped from V and 3 bases from J, the junction kept 8 bases outside the gene matches. For the CDR3, the DNA is TGTGCCAGCAGCTTGCTCGGCGGGAGGGCTGACTACGAGCAGTACTTC. Protein sequence: CASSLLGGRADYEQYF. Together with reference TRBV5-4 and TRBJ2-7, the CDR3 gives the full variable domain: ETGVTQSPTHLIKTRGQQVTLRCSSQSGHNTVSWYQQALGQGPQFIFQYYREEENGRGNFPPRFSGLQFPNYSSELNVNALELDDSALYLCASSLLGGRADYEQYFGPGTRLTVT.

The chain recombines TRBV28 with TRBJ2-1; D is undetermined. Trimming cost V 1 base and J 6 bases, with 19 bases left between them. Germline assignment: CDR1 MDHEN and CDR2 SYDVKM. This CDR3 is built from 17 residues. CDR3 in DNA: TGTGCCAGCAGTTTATCGGTTCTGGTGGGCGCCGGCAATGAGCAGTTCTTC. Translating it yields CASSLSVLVGAGNEQFF.

The CDR3 bases are TGCGCCAGCAGCCAACTCCCGGGAGTTAGCTCCTACAATGAGCAGTTCTTC. Translated, it gives CASSQLPGVSSYNEQFF. This chain links TRBV4-1 with TRBJ2-1; perhaps TRBD2 as D (6 bases). This CDR3 spans 17 amino acids. V was clipped by 2 bases and J by 0 bases, with 14 bases between them. Germline V gene sequence: CDR1 MGHRA, CDR2 YSYEKL.

The V call is TRBV13, the J call TRBJ1-3, with D perhaps matching TRBD1 (6 bases). The CDR3 runs to 16 residues. Germline V gene sequence: CDR1 PRHDT, CDR2 FYEKMQ (reference sequence). V was cut by 2 bases and J by 4 bases, with 15 bases left in between. The DNA for the CDR3 is TGTGCCAGCAGCTTATTAGGGGGAAATTCGGGAAACACCATATATTTT. It codes for CASSLLGGNSGNTIYF. Full variable domain (rest looked up from reference TRBV13 and TRBJ1-3): AAGVIQSPRHLIKEKRETATLKCYPIPRHDTVYWYQQGPGQDPQFLISFYEKMQSDKGSIPDRFSAQQFSDYHSELNMSSLELGDSALYFCASSLLGGNSGNTIYFGEGSWLTVV.

This clone was seen just once. This chain connects TRBV15 to TRBJ2-1, with D possibly TRBD1 on 5 matching bases. The V gene lost 0 bases and the J gene lost 10 bases, with 13 bases spanning the gap. Germline lookup yields CDR1 LNHNV and CDR2 YYDKDF (reference sequence). The CDR3 length is 14 residues. The CDR3 is CATSRDQLGQEQFF. For the CDR3, the DNA is TGTGCCACCAGCAGAGATCAACTGGGGCAGGAGCAGTTCTTC.